Reported below is one T cell receptor (beta chain). Its matching antigen is unknown. The table came from immunoSEQ multiplex PCR; TCRdb's copy has only in-frame clones and leaves some out. The sample gives about 81,000 clones, approximately 90% of which show up once; roughly 8% is in the top ten. This entry is derived from a study of T cell responses to AZD1222 COVID-19 vaccine. Whether given at about 4 or about 12 weeks, second doses were pooled. Overall study findings and caveats: Of the AZD1222 recipients, only 5 to 7 were seropositive at baseline. All repertoire sampling was performed exclusively after the peak T cell response. White British people made up most donors, females outnumbered males, and clonal diversity was possibly underestimated.

There are 15 residues in the CDR3. Per germline, CDR1 WSHSY and CDR2 SAAADI. V lost 4 bases to trimming and J lost 7 bases; unmatched junction nucleotides: 5. The sequencing used peripheral blood, collected 28 days after the second AZD1222 dose. The TCR comes from an adult who received the AZD1222 COVID-19 vaccine. The chain uses TRBV10-2 and TRBJ1-5, with 12 bases aligning to TRBD1. CDR3 sequence reads: CASSVGQGAGQPQHF. DNA for the CDR3: TGCGCCAGCAGTGTGGGACAGGGGGCAGGGCAGCCCCAGCATTTT.